Included here is one TCR beta chain sequence, with context. The entry originates in a study of blood T cell repertoires in COVID-19. The CDR3 contains 13 residues. Germline CDR1 reads SNHLY; CDR2 reads FYNNEI. The V gene lost 4 bases and the J gene lost 6 bases, with 12 bases spanning the gap. Measured with immunoSEQ multiplex PCR; TCRdb has only the in-frame clones, and not every one. The sample includes 350,000 to 400,000 clones, 85% to 90% of them seen just once. What was sequenced was PBMCs or T cells enriched from blood (not recorded which). The chain combines TRBV2 with TRBJ1-2; TRBD1 might be the D (6 bases). The clonotype was recovered from a woman between 18 and 29 years old who had recovered from COVID-19. CDR3: CASSGQGLDGYTF. Written as DNA, the CDR3 is TGTGCCAGCAGTGGGCAGGGGTTGGATGGCTACACCTTC.